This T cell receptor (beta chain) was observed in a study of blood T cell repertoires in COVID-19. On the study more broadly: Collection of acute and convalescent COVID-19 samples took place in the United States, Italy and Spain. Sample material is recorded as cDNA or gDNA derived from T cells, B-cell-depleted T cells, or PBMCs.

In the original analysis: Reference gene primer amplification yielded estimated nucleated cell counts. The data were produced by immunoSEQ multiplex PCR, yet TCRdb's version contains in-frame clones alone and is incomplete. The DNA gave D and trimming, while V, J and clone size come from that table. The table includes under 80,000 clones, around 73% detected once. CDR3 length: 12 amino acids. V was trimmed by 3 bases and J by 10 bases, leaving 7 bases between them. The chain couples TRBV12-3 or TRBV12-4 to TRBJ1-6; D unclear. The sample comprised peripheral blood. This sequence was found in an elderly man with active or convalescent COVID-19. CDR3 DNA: TGTGCCAGCAGTTTCTCGGGATCACCCCTCCACTTT. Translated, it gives CASSFSGSPLHF.